The 3 T cell receptor beta chains presented below share a single source sample, sequenced in a study of shared clonotypes between healthy human individuals. Produced via immunoSEQ multiplex PCR; TCRdb's table is partial and in-frame only. This sample carries about 2.4 million clones, more than 80% of them seen once, and the ten largest clones take about 0.13%. Sequencing was done on a sample of naive CD4+ T cells sorted from blood. Noted subset: CD45RA+ positively selected. These receptors were taken from a man aged 18-30 years in good health.

CDR3 DNA sequence: TGTGCCAGCAGATGGAGGGGGGTCGACATTCAGTACTTC. Protein: CASRWRGVDIQYF. The chain employs TRBV2 and TRBJ2-4; D tentatively fits TRBD1 or TRBD2 (6 bases each). V was trimmed by 6 bases and J by 8 bases, leaving 14 bases between them. Germline CDR1 reads SNHLY; CDR2 reads FYNNEI. CDR3 length: 13 residues.

With respect to this clone: Other DNA sequences within the sample encode an identical CDR3. This chain connects TRBV9 to TRBJ1-6; D is undetermined. CDR3 length: 14 amino acids. Looked up from germline, CDR1 is SGDLS and CDR2 is YYNGEE. The V gene lost 0 bases and the J gene lost 7 bases, with 8 bases spanning the gap. The CDR3 here is CASSVGGLNSPLHF. The CDR3 coding sequence is TGTGCCAGCAGCGTAGGAGGGTTGAATTCACCCCTCCACTTT.

This rearrangement joins TRBV5-1 to TRBJ2-4, with 7 bases aligning to TRBD1. Germline V CDR1 and CDR2: SGHRS, YFSETQ. This CDR3 region has 16 residues. The V segment lost 4 bases and the J segment 5 bases; nucleotides outside the gene matches: 12. In DNA, the CDR3 is TGCGCCAGCAGCCCCGAGGGGGCAGGGTGGGAAAACATTCAGTACTTC. Protein product: CASSPEGAGWENIQYF. Full variable domain (outside the CDR3, taken from reference TRBV5-1 and TRBJ2-4): KAGVTQTPRYLIKTRGQQVTLSCSPISGHRSVSWYQQTPGQGLQFLFEYFSETQRNKGNFPGRFSGRQFSNSRSEMNVSTLELGDSALYLCASSPEGAGWENIQYFGAGTRLSVL.